These T cell receptor beta chains were read from a single sample in a study of post-analysis software for immune sequencing data. MiXCR, applied by TCRdb to the PCR reads, yields one record per CDR3 protein. The sample holds hundreds of thousands of distinct CDR3 sequences; approximately 59% are singletons and the top ten take about 11%. Sequenced material: blood. Every receptor here comes from a girl aged 2 to 10 with multiple sclerosis. Both conserved end residues are trimmed from each CDR3. A D gene is named only where the DNA matches it firmly.

ASSDRGFTEAF	TRBV7-9	TRBJ1-1	.
ASSLGGRFLADTQY	TRBV5-5	TRBJ2-3	TRBD2
SARPGQSTDTQY	TRBV20-1	TRBJ2-3	TRBD1
ASSYQGDIQY	TRBV6-5	TRBJ2-4	TRBD1
ASRYTGTGAYEQY	TRBV27	TRBJ2-7	TRBD1
ASSTRVAGAGEQF	TRBV6-1	TRBJ2-1	TRBD2
SVGKAVGENEQF	TRBV29-1	TRBJ2-1	.
ASSLIQEEEGDEQF	TRBV11-3	TRBJ2-1	.
ASSEAGRISGEQY	TRBV2	TRBJ2-7	.
ASSSSPGFGYT	TRBV7-3	TRBJ1-2	.
ASSLVQPPETQY	TRBV7-8	TRBJ2-5	.
ASRLAGGPYNEQF	TRBV12-3/TRBV12-4	TRBJ2-1	TRBD2
ASRSLVDRGGNTEAF	TRBV27	TRBJ1-1	TRBD1
AGGPRQSTDTQY	TRBV12-3/TRBV12-4	TRBJ2-3	.
ASSLEGGDYNEQF	TRBV7-6	TRBJ2-1	.
SAGGGLQETRY	TRBV20-1	TRBJ2-5	.
ASSQLLNTGELF	TRBV7-3	TRBJ2-2	.
ASSLRGAPDYGYT	TRBV27	TRBJ1-2	.
ASSLRGQGHYEQY	TRBV5-6	TRBJ2-7	TRBD1
ASSFGLAGPGETQY	TRBV7-2	TRBJ2-5	TRBD2
ASSKLSTGGLNTEAF	TRBV21-1	TRBJ1-1	.
ASSHGGTYRNTEAF	TRBV5-1	TRBJ1-1	.
ASSERSLAGEHEQY	TRBV5-1	TRBJ2-7	TRBD2
AGGLGDTRY	TRBV6-2/TRBV6-3	TRBJ2-3	.
ASSPSSGIQETQY	TRBV7-2	TRBJ2-5	.
ASSFTGPIYEQY	TRBV11-2	TRBJ2-7	.
SGTGVLTEQF	TRBV29-1	TRBJ2-1	TRBD1
ASSLAPSGSLEDTQY	TRBV5-1	TRBJ2-3	TRBD2
ASSPLGRGNTEAF	TRBV5-5	TRBJ1-1	.
SGVLGAYEQY	TRBV29-1	TRBJ2-7	.
ASSLRLGTGGNPYNEQF	TRBV7-9	TRBJ2-1	.
ASSPRGAQGANVLT	TRBV6-6	TRBJ2-6	.
ASSQDRGGQYTGELF	TRBV4-3	TRBJ2-2	.
ASSPSGASTDTQY	TRBV2	TRBJ2-3	TRBD2
ASSPERNSHGDIQY	TRBV18	TRBJ2-4	.
ASSPEDSRINEQF	TRBV2	TRBJ2-1	.
ASSSLLAGEQF	TRBV7-9	TRBJ2-1	.
ASWVGGSSYEQY	TRBV12-3/TRBV12-4	TRBJ2-7	TRBD2
ASRPLYYEQY	TRBV7-9	TRBJ2-7	.
ASRAPGHHLNEQF	TRBV28	TRBJ2-1	.
ASSSYRGKGATGELF	TRBV7-8	TRBJ2-2	TRBD1
ASRSGTGGTEAF	TRBV12-3/TRBV12-4	TRBJ1-1	TRBD1
SVEGSPSGTDTQY	TRBV29-1	TRBJ2-3	.
SVVPPGTGVYTEAF	TRBV29-1	TRBJ1-1	TRBD1
ASSSLREKEQY	TRBV13	TRBJ2-7	.
ASSLTGRGAKNIQY	TRBV27	TRBJ2-4	.
APLRGTDTQY	TRBV7-9	TRBJ2-3	.
ASSQARGGEQF	TRBV14	TRBJ2-1	TRBD2
ASSENPGQGPDTQY	TRBV5-1	TRBJ2-3	TRBD1
ASSFEAGGLYEQY	TRBV5-1	.	TRBD2
ASSYPRDLSPLH	TRBV6-6	TRBJ1-6	.
ASSYSTGQGRYEQY	TRBV6-5	.	TRBD1
ATGGDNQETQY	TRBV24-1	TRBJ2-5	.
SAKPATGGEAGANVLT	TRBV20-1	TRBJ2-6	TRBD1
ASSLSRMYQETQY	TRBV7-2	TRBJ2-5	.
ASSQGPAEYNEQF	TRBV4-1	TRBJ2-1	.
SATRGAGRAGYEQY	TRBV20-1	TRBJ2-7	TRBD2
SLLGAGDTEAF	TRBV29-1	TRBJ1-1	.